The present entry profiles one T cell receptor (beta chain) with its context. The antigen is unknown. Using its own MiXCR run on the 5' RACE reads, TCRdb lists one record per CDR3 protein. This repertoire shows approximately 630,000 distinct CDR3 sequences, 7% to 7.5% found once; its top ten account for less than 2%. The record originates from a study of identical twins. Notes on the study in general: Cord blood's abundant beta clonotypes had fewer insertions, unlike memory repertoires.

The CDR3 has 17 amino acids. J lost 3 bases, V lost 1 base, and 6 bases had no gene match. The germline V gene has CDR1 LGHDT and CDR2 YNNKEL (reference sequence). This same sample was also part of a study on yellow fever vaccine responses in identical twins.

The chain employs TRBV3-1 and TRBJ2-2; 9 positions agree with TRBD2. This sequence was found in a woman aged 18-30 years in good health. Sequenced input: PBMCs. This CDR3 is CASSQVSGSRHTGELFF. In DNA form, the CDR3 reads TGTGCCAGCAGCCAAGTTAGCGGGAGTCGTCACACCGGGGAGCTGTTTTTT.